These 10 T cell receptor beta chains came from one sample sequenced in a study of molecular identifiers for immune sequencing clone quantification. One entry per CDR3 protein, called by TCRdb with MiXCR from the PCR reads. In the table there are about 510,000 distinct CDR3 sequences, around 23% of which are singletons. Sequenced sample: naive CD8+ T cells from blood, with Jurkat cell RNA spiked in. Subset of the sample: FACS-sorted CD8+CD4-CCR7+CD45RA+ naive T cells. Every receptor here comes from a human donor in good health. Some libraries in this study had Jurkat cell RNA spiked in.

As to this clonotype: A junction boundary mismatches the germline segment, possibly from a read error. The V and J genes are TRBV19 and TRBJ2-3; D ambiguous. The germline V gene encodes CDR1 LNHDA and CDR2 SQIVND (reference sequence). The CDR3 totals 12 residues. The CDR3 is CASGIKADTQYF. Here the CDR3 DNA reads TGTGCCAGTGGTATCAAGGCAGATACGCAGTATTTT.

This clonotype was counted at least ten times. V usage is TRBV4-2 and J usage is TRBJ2-5, with D possibly being TRBD2 (7 bases). This CDR3 region has 19 residues. Per the germline V gene, CDR1 is LGHNA and CDR2 is YNFKEQ. V lost 3 bases, J lost 4 bases, and 27 bases lay in between. CDR3 region: CASSQTETQGEGEGETQYF. CDR3 coding DNA: TGTGCCAGCAGCCAGACCGAAACCCAAGGGGAGGGGGAAGGAGAGACCCAGTACTTC.

The J gene is TRBJ2-1, the V gene TRBV6-5; D unclear. V dropped 1 base and J dropped 4 bases, with 5 bases sitting between them. The CDR3 sequence is 13 residues long. The germline V gene has CDR1 MNHEY and CDR2 SVGAGI. CDR3 sequence: CASSYLGYNEQFF. DNA of the CDR3: TGTGCCAGCAGTTACTTGGGGTACAATGAGCAGTTCTTC.

Points on this clonotype: This clone may be a read error of a much larger clone one base away. The chain couples TRBV24-1 to TRBJ1-2; D call uncertain. Germline V gene lookup returns CDR1 KGHDR and CDR2 SFDVKD. V lost 2 bases to trimming and J lost 4 bases, with 10 bases between them. The CDR3 loop spans 14 amino acids. The CDR3 nucleotides read TGTGCCACCAGTGATTCATCGATGTGCTATGGCTACACCTTC. It translates to CATSDSSMCYGYTF.

This clonotype has only a few counts. The chain is built from TRBV7-9 and TRBJ2-1; D remains unclear. The CDR3 extends over 15 amino acids. Trimming shortened V by 5 bases and J by 4 bases, and 15 bases separated the two germline ends. Germline loops: CDR1 SEHNR, CDR2 FQNEAQ (reference sequence). Here the CDR3 DNA reads TGTGCCAGCAGCGATCCACAACCCTGGTACAATGAGCAGTTCTTC. Amino acids: CASSDPQPWYNEQFF.

This clonotype was seen more than once but under ten times. The V call is TRBV18, the J call TRBJ2-7, with D possibly called TRBD1 or TRBD2 (6 bases each). Trimming removed 2 bases from V and 5 bases from J, with 13 bases in between. Looked up from germline, CDR1 is KGHSH and CDR2 is LQKENI. The length of the CDR3 is 14 residues. Here the CDR3 DNA reads TGTGCCAGCTCACCATGGTCGGGGGCGGACGAGCAGTACTTC. The encoded protein is CASSPWSGADEQYF.

V usage is TRBV19 and J usage is TRBJ1-1; D remains unclear. CDR3 length equals 15 residues. The germline V gene has CDR1 LNHDA and CDR2 SQIVND (reference sequence). V shed 2 bases and J shed 0 bases, with 10 bases lying between them. CDR3 sequence reads: CASSITSFMNTEAFF. The CDR3 DNA follows: TGTGCCAGTAGTATAACATCCTTCATGAACACTGAAGCTTTCTTT. Combining the CDR3 with reference TRBV19 and TRBJ1-1 gives the whole variable domain DGGITQSPKYLFRKEGQNVTLSCEQNLNHDAMYWYRQDPGQGLRLIYYSQIVNDFQKGDIAEGYSVSREKKESFPLTVTSAQKNPTAFYLCASSITSFMNTEAFFGQGTRLTVV.

This clonotype was detected only a few times. A read error is likely, as this CDR3 ends without the conserved phenylalanine or tryptophan. V usage is TRBV7-8 and J usage is TRBJ2-7, with D unresolved. V was cut by 3 bases and J by 4 bases, with 10 bases left in between. The germline V gene encodes CDR1 SGHVS and CDR2 FQNEAQ. The CDR3 is 13 residues long. DNA for the CDR3: TGTGCCAGCAGCTTGATGATCGGGTACGAGCAGTACCTC. Protein sequence: CASSLMIGYEQYL.

Turning to this clonotype: A much larger clone differs by one base, so this may be a read error. The J gene is TRBJ1-1, the V gene TRBV4-3, with unresolved D. CDR1 LGHNA and CDR2 YSLEER come from the germline V gene. This CDR3 has 15 amino acids. The ends were cut back, 1 base at V and 4 bases at J, with 13 bases in the middle. CDR3 nucleotides: TGCGCCAGCAGCCAAGCCTCCGGTACTGGCACTGAAGCTTTCTTT. Translation: CASSQASGTGTEAFF.

This clonotype was seen many times. The chain employs TRBV7-2 and TRBJ1-5, with unresolved D. Germline CDR1 reads SGHTA; CDR2 reads FQGNSA. V gave up 4 bases and J gave up 5 bases, with 9 bases separating them. This CDR3 has 13 residues. This CDR3 is CASSSVPYQPQHF. CDR3 coding DNA: TGTGCCAGCAGCTCCGTTCCCTATCAGCCCCAGCATTTT.